These 13 T cell receptor beta chains were all obtained from the same sample, sequenced in a study of long-term antiretroviral therapy in people with HIV. Running of the v3.0 immunoSEQ assay took place at survey level. Generated by immunoSEQ multiplex PCR, the TCRdb table keeps only in-frame clones and is missing some. Here the sample spans 20,000 to 25,000 clones, approximately 81% being singletons. The material sequenced was unsorted PBMCs, taken 2.3 to 2.5 years after starting antiretroviral therapy. The receptors derive from a man aged 35-49 years with HIV.

The V call is TRBV14, the J call TRBJ2-3; D remains ambiguous. V was cut by 2 bases and J by 6 bases, with 6 bases left in between. The CDR3 loop spans 12 amino acids. Germline loops: CDR1 SGHDN, CDR2 FVKESK. The CDR3 nucleotides read TGTGCCAGCAGCCAACTAAGGGATACGCAGTATTTT. It translates to CASSQLRDTQYF.

The J gene is TRBJ2-1, the V gene TRBV27, with D unresolved. The V gene lost 6 bases and the J gene lost 6 bases, with 21 bases spanning the gap. Germline V lookup: CDR1 MNHEY, CDR2 SMNVEV (reference sequence). CDR3 length: 16 amino acids. The CDR3, as DNA: TGTGCCAGCAGCTTCTCTATTGGGGTGGAAGGCAATGAGCAGTTCTTC. This encodes CASSFSIGVEGNEQFF.

The J gene is TRBJ1-2, the V gene TRBV7-1; D gene unclear. TRBV7-1 counts as an open reading frame of uncertain function. The CDR3 is 13 residues long. Trimming stripped 5 bases from V and 4 bases from J, with 11 bases between. The DNA of the CDR3 is TGTGCCAGCAGCCCGGGCTCCGTCTATGGCTACACCTTC. Amino acid sequence: CASSPGSVYGYTF.

The chain is built from TRBV27 and TRBJ2-7; D may be TRBD1 (6 bases). The CDR3 totals 15 residues. In germline, CDR1 is MNHEY, CDR2 SMNVEV (reference sequence). V gave up 0 bases and J gave up 2 bases, with 11 bases separating them. The CDR3 DNA reads as TGTGCCAGCAGTTTATCGGGGGCGCTAACCTACGAGCAGTACTTC. Translated, it gives CASSLSGALTYEQYF.

This clone appeared once. The chain employs TRBV13 and TRBJ2-2; D is unresolved. Germline assignment: CDR1 PRHDT and CDR2 FYEKMQ (reference sequence). Trimming left V 5 bases short and J 5 bases short, with 15 bases between. The CDR3 length is 15 residues. Written as DNA, the CDR3 is TGTGCCAGCAGCCCCCCGGCTACTCCTACCGGGGAGCTGTTTTTT. Protein: CASSPPATPTGELFF.

This rearrangement joins TRBV15 to TRBJ1-5, with D uncertain. The V end lost 0 bases, the J end lost 0 bases, and 12 bases lay between the germline ends. Germline V lookup: CDR1 LNHNV, CDR2 YYDKDF (reference sequence). The CDR3 is made up of 17 amino acids. CDR3 in DNA: TGTGCCACCAGCAGAGATATTGTGGCCGTTAGCAATCAGCCCCAGCATTTT. The encoded protein is CATSRDIVAVSNQPQHF.

V gene TRBV7-2 combines with J gene TRBJ2-1; D uncertain. This CDR3 is 16 amino acids long. V was shortened by 1 base and J by 4 bases, with 14 bases between the two germline ends. CDR1 is SGHTA and CDR2 is FQGNSA in the germline V gene. CDR3 sequence: CASSLEGTTRYNEQFF. The CDR3 region has the DNA TGTGCCAGCAGCTTAGAGGGCACAACGCGGTACAATGAGCAGTTCTTC.

The V gene is TRBV6-5, the J gene TRBJ2-7; the match to TRBD2 covers 7 bases. The length of the CDR3 is 16 residues. Trimming at V came to 0 bases and at J to 3 bases, leaving 8 bases not matched to a gene. Germline V gene sequence: CDR1 MNHEY, CDR2 SVGAGI. The CDR3 region has the DNA TGTGCCAGCAGTTACTCGATTACTAGCGTGTACTACGAGCAGTACTTC. Residues: CASSYSITSVYYEQYF.

The chain uses TRBV28 and TRBJ2-1, with 10 bases lining up with TRBD2. Germline V CDR1 and CDR2: MDHEN, SYDVKM. The CDR3 runs to 17 residues. With V trimmed by 7 bases and J by 7 bases, 16 bases remained unmatched. The CDR3 DNA reads TGTGCCAGCACCCTCCGGAGGAGCGGGAGGGATGTGAATGAGCAGTTCTTC. Its translation is CASTLRRSGRDVNEQFF. The full variable domain, rest sourced from reference TRBV28 and TRBJ2-1, is DVKVTQSSRYLVKRTGEKVFLECVQDMDHENMFWYRQDPGLGLRLIYFSYDVKMKEKGDIPEGYSVSREKKERFSLILESASTNQTSMYLCASTLRRSGRDVNEQFFGPGTRLTVL.

The rearrangement joins TRBV5-1 to TRBJ2-7; the D gene could be TRBD1 or TRBD2 (5 bases each). The V gene lost 3 bases and the J gene lost 0 bases, with 10 bases spanning the gap. Germline V CDR1 and CDR2: SGHRS, YFSETQ. This CDR3 is 14 amino acids long. CDR3 residues: CASSWDGPSYEQYF. The CDR3, as DNA: TGCGCCAGCAGCTGGGACGGACCCTCCTACGAGCAGTACTTC.

The chain couples TRBV5-4 to TRBJ2-7, with TRBD2 matching over 8 bases. Germline V gene data show CDR1 as SGHNT and CDR2 as YYREEE (reference sequence). Trimming cost V 2 bases and J 0 bases; bases outside gene matches: 4. The CDR3 is 15 amino acids. The CDR3 here is CASSFSGGPSYEQYF. The CDR3 DNA sequence: TGTGCCAGCAGCTTCAGCGGGGGTCCCTCCTACGAGCAGTACTTC.

The rearrangement links TRBV27 to TRBJ2-2; D is unclear. The CDR3 extends over 17 amino acids. V lost 4 bases to trimming and J lost 7 bases, with 22 bases between them. CDR1 is MNHEY and CDR2 is SMNVEV in the germline V gene (reference sequence). CDR3 bases: TGTGCCAGCAGTTCCTCACACCTTACGGGCCTTGGCGGGGAGCTGTTTTTT. It is translated as CASSSSHLTGLGGELFF.

The chain combines TRBV5-1 with TRBJ1-1; 8 bases line up with TRBD1. V shed 1 base, J shed 5 bases, and the junction held 7 bases outside the gene matches. The CDR3 runs 15 residues. Per germline, CDR1 SGHRS and CDR2 YFSETQ. The CDR3 reads CASSLSGGEGTEAFF. The CDR3 nucleotides read TGCGCCAGCAGCTTGTCAGGGGGCGAGGGGACTGAAGCTTTCTTT.